Each of the 19 T cell receptor beta chains below was sequenced from the same sample in a study of T cell responses to AZD1222 COVID-19 vaccine. Only in-frame clones appear in the TCRdb table, and some are missing; sequencing was by immunoSEQ multiplex PCR. Of about 70,000 clones in the sample, about 85% were seen once. This material consisted of peripheral blood, taken on day 0 of AZD1222 vaccination. The origin of the receptors is an adult in good health.

This clone was picked up one time. The chain has TRBV3-1 (or the pseudogene TRBV3-2) and TRBJ1-3; D is unclear. V lost 4 bases and J 7 bases, leaving 17 bases between the germline ends. This CDR3 region has 15 residues. Looked up from germline, CDR1 is LGHDT and CDR2 is YNNKEL (reference sequence). The CDR3 sequence is CASSPGEQLGNTIYF. The CDR3 DNA sequence: TGTGCCAGCAGCCCTGGGGAACAGCTAGGGAACACCATATATTTT.

The chain combines TRBV5-8 with TRBJ1-1, with D perhaps TRBD1 (5 bases). The CDR3 consists of 11 residues. V shed 4 bases and J shed 7 bases, with 8 bases lying between them. Germline V gene lookup returns CDR1 SGHTS and CDR2 YDEGEE. This chain's CDR3 is CASSPGVEAFF. The DNA for the CDR3 is TGTGCCAGCAGCCCGGGGGTTGAAGCTTTCTTT.

The chain couples TRBV3-1 (or the pseudogene TRBV3-2) to TRBJ2-1, with 10 bases that match TRBD2. This CDR3 spans 17 amino acids. The germline V gene has CDR1 LGHDT and CDR2 YNNKEL (reference sequence). The V and J ends lost 4 bases and 4 bases, in that order; junction bases with no gene match: 10. The CDR3 DNA reads TGTGCCAGCAGCCCACCGTGGCCTAGCGGGAGATACAATGAGCAGTTCTTC. Translation: CASSPPWPSGRYNEQFF.

This sequence joins TRBV10-2 and TRBJ1-1; D may be TRBD1 (5 bases). This CDR3 contains 14 residues. CDR1 WSHSY and CDR2 SAAADI come from the germline V gene. Trimming pared 0 bases from V and 11 bases from J, leaving 16 bases between. CDR3 in amino acids: CASSESYGGKGAFF. As DNA, the CDR3 is TGCGCCAGCAGTGAGTCATACGGGGGGAAGGGCGCTTTCTTT.

The chain employs TRBV11-3 and TRBJ2-7, with a weak D call TRBD2 (5 bases). Germline CDR1 and CDR2: SGHNT and YENEEA. Trimming took 5 bases from V and 0 from J, leaving 11 bases between them. The CDR3 contains 14 residues. The CDR3 nucleotides are TGTGCCAGCAGCGGCTGGAGGAGCTCCTACGAGCAGTACTTC. As protein: CASSGWRSSYEQYF.

The chain recombines TRBV4-1 with TRBJ2-7; unclear D gene. V lost 0 bases and J lost 6, with 6 bases in between. Germline CDR1 MGHRA, CDR2 YSYEKL. This CDR3 region has 12 residues. As DNA, the CDR3 is TGCGCCAGCAGCCAAGACGGCTTCGAGCAGTACTTC. As protein: CASSQDGFEQYF.

This CDR3 is CASQYRVEAFF. CDR3 nucleotides: TGTGCCAGCCAGTACAGGGTTGAAGCTTTCTTT. The chain recombines TRBV12-3 or TRBV12-4 with TRBJ1-1; possible D gene TRBD1, 6 bases. CDR3 length: 11 residues. V lost 8 bases and J 7 bases, leaving 11 bases between the germline ends.

The rearrangement uses TRBV29-1 and TRBJ2-2; possibly TRBD2 for D (5 bases). Looked up from germline, CDR1 is SQVTM and CDR2 is ANQGSEA. This CDR3 has 15 residues. With 0 bases removed from V and 4 bases from J, the gap between germline ends came to 12 bases. The CDR3 here is CSVEEGREFTGELFF. CDR3 DNA sequence: TGCAGCGTTGAAGAGGGGAGAGAATTCACCGGGGAGCTGTTTTTT.

The chain recombines TRBV6-5 with TRBJ1-2, with D unclear. Trimming took 7 bases from V and 4 from J, leaving 7 bases between them. The CDR3 has 11 amino acids. Germline V lookup: CDR1 MNHEY, CDR2 SVGAGI. The CDR3: CASIGSYGYTF. The CDR3, as DNA: TGTGCCAGCATAGGCAGCTATGGCTACACCTTC.

The chain combines TRBV29-1 with TRBJ1-1; D is unclear. V shed 4 bases and J shed 0 bases, with 9 bases lying between them. From germline, CDR1 is SQVTM and CDR2 ANQGSEA. The CDR3 covers 13 residues. The CDR3 here is CSVVGRLNTEAFF. DNA for the CDR3: TGCAGCGTTGTAGGGCGCCTGAACACTGAAGCTTTCTTT.

The rearrangement links TRBV2 to TRBJ2-2; D ambiguous. V lost 7 bases and J lost 6, with 6 bases in between. Germline assignment: CDR1 SNHLY and CDR2 FYNNEI. The CDR3 is 11 residues long. CDR3 loop: CASTGAGELFF. The DNA of the CDR3 is TGTGCCAGCACGGGTGCCGGGGAGCTGTTTTTT.

The V and J genes are TRBV5-4 and TRBJ2-2; no reliable D call. Trimming took 0 bases from V and 0 from J, leaving 6 bases between them. CDR3 size: 15 residues. Germline V gene sequence: CDR1 SGHNT, CDR2 YYREEE (reference sequence). The DNA for the CDR3 is TGTGCCAGCAGCTTGGCGGGTCCGAACACCGGGGAGCTGTTTTTT. Translating gives CASSLAGPNTGELFF.

The CDR3 loop reads CASSLQGLSPNYGYTF. CDR3 sequence (DNA): TGTGCCAGCTCACTACAAGGACTGTCACCTAACTATGGCTACACCTTC. The chain combines TRBV18 with TRBJ1-2; D is ambiguous. There are 16 residues in the CDR3. Trimming removed 4 bases from V and 0 bases from J, with 15 bases in between. From germline, CDR1 is KGHSH and CDR2 LQKENI.

The gene calls are TRBV10-3 and TRBJ2-2, with a weak D call TRBD1 (6 bases). The CDR3 sequence is 16 residues long. V was shortened by 4 bases and J by 6 bases, with 18 bases between the two germline ends. Germline-derived CDR1 and CDR2 are ENHRY and SYGVKD. In DNA form, the CDR3 reads TGTGCCATCAGTGCAGCCCAAATTACAGGGCCCGGGGAGCTGTTTTTT. Translating it yields CAISAAQITGPGELFF.

The chain is built from TRBV5-1 and TRBJ1-6, with a tentative D call TRBD1 (5 bases). Germline V lookup: CDR1 SGHRS, CDR2 YFSETQ. CDR3 size: 18 residues. Trimming took off 1 base at V and 0 bases at J, with 14 bases between the two ends. The chain's CDR3 is CASSLTERQSSYNSPLHF. The CDR3 DNA sequence: TGCGCCAGCAGCTTGACGGAGCGACAGAGCTCCTATAATTCACCCCTCCACTTT.

The chain has TRBV5-6 and TRBJ2-5; 7 nucleotides agree with TRBD1. The CDR3 loop spans 14 amino acids. Germline CDR1 reads SGHDT; CDR2 reads YYEEEE. The V segment lost 4 bases and the J segment 4 bases; nucleotides outside the gene matches: 7. The CDR3 region is CASSDAGGGETQYF. DNA for the CDR3: TGTGCCAGCAGCGACGCAGGGGGTGGAGAGACCCAGTACTTC.

The rearrangement links TRBV5-4 to TRBJ2-1; 7 positions match TRBD2. V gave up 0 bases and J gave up 5 bases; unmatched junction bases: 5. CDR1 is SGHNT and CDR2 is YYREEE in the germline V gene (reference sequence). This CDR3 is 15 amino acids long. As DNA, the CDR3 is TGTGCCAGCAGCTTGGCGGCTAGCGGAGACAATGAGCAGTTCTTC. Translated, it gives CASSLAASGDNEQFF.

The V call is TRBV4-1, the J call TRBJ1-2; D gene unclear. Between the trimmed V and J ends, which lost 1 base and 2 bases, there was a span of 5 bases. This CDR3 is 13 amino acids long. The germline CDR1 and CDR2 sequences are MGHRA and YSYEKL. CDR3 in amino acids: CASSQGGNYGYTF. CDR3 coding DNA: TGCGCCAGCAGCCAAGGAGGAAACTATGGCTACACCTTC.

The V gene is TRBV2, the J gene TRBJ1-1, with D hard to call. This CDR3 comprises 13 residues. The ends were cut back, 5 bases at V and 2 bases at J, with 9 bases in the middle. The germline V gene encodes CDR1 SNHLY and CDR2 FYNNEI. CDR3: CASSPDTNTEAFF. CDR3 DNA: TGTGCCAGCAGTCCAGACACAAACACTGAAGCTTTCTTT.